This entry lists 14 T cell receptor beta chains sequenced from one sample in a study of CD8 T cells in ankylosing spondylitis. One entry per CDR3 protein results from TCRdb running MiXCR on the 5' RACE reads. The repertoire has about 340,000 distinct CDR3 sequences, approximately 8.2% of them found once; the top ten carry roughly 15%. Findings and caveats of the study: For ankylosing spondylitis blood, a TCR beta motif of seven to nine highly homologous variants appeared characteristic.

Their specific antigens are unknown. Material for sequencing was blood, either unsorted or a sorted T cell fraction (not recorded which). These receptors were obtained from a male donor with ankylosing spondylitis.

The table lists this clonotype with a few counts. V is TRBV20-1 and J is TRBJ2-5; weak D call: TRBD2 (6 bases). The germline V gene has CDR1 DFQATT and CDR2 SNEGSKA (reference sequence). The CDR3 totals 12 residues. Trimming left V 6 bases short and J 4 bases short, with 12 bases between. The CDR3 DNA reads TGCAGTGCGGGAGGTCGGGGAGAGACCCAGTACTTC. Residues: CSAGGRGETQYF.

The rearrangement links TRBV5-4 to TRBJ2-3; D not resolved. The CDR3 spans 13 residues. Germline lookup yields CDR1 SGHNT and CDR2 YYREEE (reference sequence). Trimming pared 1 base from V and 6 bases from J, leaving 9 bases between. The CDR3 region has the DNA TGTGCCAGCAGCTTGTGGGTTGGGGATACGCAGTATTTT. It translates to CASSLWVGDTQYF.

V and J are TRBV7-9 and TRBJ1-1; D is possibly TRBD1 (6 bases). Germline-derived CDR1 and CDR2 are SEHNR and FQNEAQ (reference sequence). Deletions cut 5 bases from V and 1 base from J, with 14 bases between. This CDR3 is 15 amino acids long. The CDR3 DNA sequence: TGTGCCAGCAGCCCTAATCCGGACAGGAACACTGAAGCTTTCTTT. As protein: CASSPNPDRNTEAFF.

This clonotype was seen ten or more times. The V call is TRBV12-3 or TRBV12-4, the J call TRBJ2-1, with 8 bases that match TRBD2. The J segment lost 3 bases and the V segment lost 7 bases, leaving 8 bases of the junction unmatched. The CDR3 is 15 residues long. CDR3 sequence reads: CASILGTRGYNEQFF. CDR3 sequence (DNA): TGTGCCAGCATCCTCGGGACTAGGGGCTACAATGAGCAGTTCTTC.

CDR3 sequence (DNA): TGTGCCAGCAGCTTAGGCAGGGCCACCGATACGCAGTATTTT. It encodes CASSLGRATDTQYF. The rearrangement joins TRBV7-9 to TRBJ2-3; perhaps TRBD1 as D (5 bases). Germline CDR1 and CDR2: SEHNR and FQNEAQ (reference sequence). The CDR3 consists of 14 residues. Trimming stripped 1 base from V and 6 bases from J, with 11 bases between.

J is TRBJ2-7 and V is TRBV10-3, with D tentatively TRBD1 or TRBD2 (5 bases each). The CDR3 is 13 residues long. The V end was cut by 0 bases, the J end by 6 bases, with 9 bases between. Germline V lookup: CDR1 ENHRY, CDR2 SYGVKD. This chain's CDR3 is CAISESIGTEQYF. CDR3 coding DNA: TGTGCCATCAGTGAGTCGATAGGGACCGAGCAGTACTTC.

This clonotype was seen at least ten times. The chain carries TRBV29-1 and TRBJ2-7, with 13 nucleotides matching TRBD2. The junction had 3 bases not matched to a gene; V was cut back by 6 bases and J by 4 bases. The CDR3 totals 13 residues. CDR1 and CDR2 from the germline V gene are SQVTM and ANQGSEA. CDR3 amino acids: CSVGTSGTYEQYF. The DNA of the CDR3 is TGCAGCGTCGGGACTAGCGGGACGTACGAGCAGTACTTC.

On this clonotype itself: Just one base apart from a much larger clone, this may be a read error. This chain joins TRBV20-1 and TRBJ2-4; TRBD1 or TRBD2 may be the D gene (5 bases each). This CDR3 region has 14 residues. Per germline, CDR1 DFQATT and CDR2 SNEGSKA (reference sequence). Here the CDR3 DNA reads TGCAGTGCTAGAGGGGGAGCACAGGTGAACAGTCAGTACTTC. Encoded protein: CSARGGAQVNSQYF.

This clonotype was detected a few times. The chain uses TRBV29-1 and TRBJ2-2; the match to TRBD2 covers 10 bases. This CDR3 is built from 16 residues. With V trimmed by 6 bases and J by 2 bases, 9 bases remained unmatched. Germline V lookup: CDR1 SQVTM, CDR2 ANQGSEA. The CDR3 reads CSVAGGPLGNTGELFF. The DNA of the CDR3 is TGCAGCGTAGCGGGAGGGCCTTTGGGAAACACCGGGGAGCTGTTTTTT.

The chain couples TRBV5-1 to TRBJ2-3; D not resolved. The V gene lost 0 bases and the J gene lost 4 bases, with 6 bases spanning the gap. The CDR3 loop spans 13 amino acids. Germline values: CDR1 SGHRS, CDR2 YFSETQ. The DNA of the CDR3 is TGCGCCAGCAGCTTGGACTTTTCAGATACGCAGTATTTT. Translated: CASSLDFSDTQYF.

This clonotype was seen repeatedly, ten times or more. This chain connects TRBV7-3 to TRBJ2-1, with D unresolved. The CDR3 has 13 residues. Trimming took off 6 bases at V and 0 bases at J, with 6 bases between the two ends. CDR1 and CDR2 from the germline V gene are SGHTA and FQGTGA. This CDR3 reads CASRASSYNEQFF. The CDR3 DNA reads TGTGCCAGCAGAGCGAGCTCCTACAATGAGCAGTTCTTC.

The chain carries TRBV28 and TRBJ2-1; 10 nucleotides align to TRBD2. V was pared by 2 bases and J by 4 bases, with 2 bases of the junction left unmatched. This CDR3 is built from 15 residues. Germline CDR1 is MDHEN and CDR2 is SYDVKM. DNA of the CDR3: TGTGCCAGCAGTTTAAGCGGGAGGGTTTACAATGAGCAGTTCTTC. This gives the protein CASSLSGRVYNEQFF.

This rearrangement joins TRBV7-9 to TRBJ2-3; D call uncertain. Germline V lookup: CDR1 SEHNR, CDR2 FQNEAQ (reference sequence). The germline V and J ends were trimmed by 8 bases and 6 bases, with 12 bases remaining between them. CDR3 length: 12 residues. The DNA of the CDR3 is TGTGCCAGCGGGAAGGTAGACGATACGCAGTATTTT. Residues: CASGKVDDTQYF.

This clonotype was seen a handful of times. This chain links TRBV3-1 with TRBJ2-1; TRBD1 aligns across 10 bases. Unmatched junction bases numbered 6, after V lost 5 bases and J lost 8 bases. Looked up from germline, CDR1 is LGHDT and CDR2 is YNNKEL (reference sequence). The CDR3 loop spans 14 amino acids. The CDR3 bases are TGTGCCAGCAGCTGGACAGGGGGTTTCGATGAGCAGTTCTTC. Translation: CASSWTGGFDEQFF.